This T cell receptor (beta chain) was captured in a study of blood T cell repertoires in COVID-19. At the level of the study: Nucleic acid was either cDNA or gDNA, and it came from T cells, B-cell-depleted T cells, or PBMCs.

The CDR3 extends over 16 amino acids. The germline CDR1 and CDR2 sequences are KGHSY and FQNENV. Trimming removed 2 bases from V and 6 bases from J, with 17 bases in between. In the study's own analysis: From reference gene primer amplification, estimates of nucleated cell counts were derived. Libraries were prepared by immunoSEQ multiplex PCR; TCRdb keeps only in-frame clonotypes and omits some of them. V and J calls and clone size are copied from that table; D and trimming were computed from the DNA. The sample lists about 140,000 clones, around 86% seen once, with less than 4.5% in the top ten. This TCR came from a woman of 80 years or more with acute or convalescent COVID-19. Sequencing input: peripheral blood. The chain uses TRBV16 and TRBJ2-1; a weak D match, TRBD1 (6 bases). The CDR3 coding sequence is TGTGCCAGCAGCCAAAGTTTCGATTCAGGGGTCAATGAGCAGTTCTTC. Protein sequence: CASSQSFDSGVNEQFF.